The present entry profiles one T cell receptor (beta chain) with its context. This sample is drawn from a study of blood T cell repertoires in COVID-19. The CDR3 covers 14 residues. CDR1 is MDHEN, CDR2 SYDVKM, per germline. Trimming stripped 8 bases from V and 6 bases from J, with 19 bases between. Data came from immunoSEQ multiplex PCR; TCRdb stores just in-frame clones and leaves some out. Of about 150,000 clones detected, 70% to 90% appear once; the ten largest clones hold 5%. Sequences were obtained from peripheral blood. The clonotype originates from a human donor in a cohort sampled during active COVID-19. The rearrangement uses TRBV28 and TRBJ1-2, with D perhaps TRBD1 (6 bases). The CDR3 DNA reads TGTGCCAGCGGAGGCCCGAGGGGGGGGGATGGCTACACCTTC. Its translation: CASGGPRGGDGYTF.